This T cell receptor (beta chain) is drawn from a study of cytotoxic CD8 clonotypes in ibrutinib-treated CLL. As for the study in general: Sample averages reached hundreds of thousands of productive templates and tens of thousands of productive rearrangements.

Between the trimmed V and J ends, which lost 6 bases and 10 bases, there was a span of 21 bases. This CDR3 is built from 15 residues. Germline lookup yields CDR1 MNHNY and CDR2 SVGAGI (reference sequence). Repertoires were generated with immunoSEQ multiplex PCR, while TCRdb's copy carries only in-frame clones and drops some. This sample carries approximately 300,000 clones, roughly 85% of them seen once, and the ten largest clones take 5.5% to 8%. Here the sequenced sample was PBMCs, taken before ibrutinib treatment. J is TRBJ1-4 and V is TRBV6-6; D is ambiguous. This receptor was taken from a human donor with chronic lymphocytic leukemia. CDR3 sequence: CASSLNGRSGGKLFF. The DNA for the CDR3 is TGTGCCAGCAGCCTTAATGGCCGATCCGGAGGAAAACTGTTTTTT.